Listed below are T cell receptor beta chains from one sample, sequenced in a study of regulatory T cells in long-lasting Graves disease. TCRdb reprocessed the multiplex PCR reads with MiXCR, giving one entry per CDR3 protein. The sample has 410,000 or so distinct CDR3 sequences, just under 15% seen once; the top ten hold 16%. The same data also went into a second study, on T cells in Graves' hyperthyroidism and ophthalmopathy.

The sample consisted of peripheral blood mononuclear cells (PBMCs), taken at new diagnosis, from a patient treated with antithyroid drugs. Source of these receptors: a woman in her thirties with Graves disease. The CDR3 runs from the conserved cysteine through the conserved F or W. A D gene is named only where the DNA matches it firmly. Some rows have no size entry. The others give once, few or many, or a class for an expanded clone.

CDR3aa: CASSPWDLGANVLTF
CDR3nt: TGTGCCAGCAGCCCCTGGGACTTAGGGGCCAACGTCCTGACTTTC
abundance: many
j_gene: TRBJ2-6
d_gene: .
v_gene: TRBV7-9

CDR3aa: CASSLEHYPNEQFF
CDR3nt: TGTGCCAGCAGCTTAGAGCACTATCCCAATGAGCAGTTCTTC
abundance: few
j_gene: TRBJ2-1
d_gene: .
v_gene: TRBV7-3

CDR3aa: CASSLDPGHSTIYF
CDR3nt: TGTGCCAGCAGCTTAGACCCAGGACACAGCACCATATATTTT
abundance: few
j_gene: TRBJ1-3
d_gene: .
v_gene: TRBV11-3

CDR3aa: CASSPQSGLSTYNEQFF
CDR3nt: TGTGCCAGCAGCCCGCAATCGGGACTAAGTACCTACAATGAGCAGTTCTTC
abundance: many
j_gene: TRBJ2-1
d_gene: TRBD2
v_gene: TRBV7-9

CDR3aa: CASSYSDRFPNTIYF
CDR3nt: TGTGCCAGCAGTTACTCTGATAGATTCCCAAACACCATATATTTT
abundance: .
j_gene: TRBJ1-3
d_gene: .
v_gene: TRBV6-9

CDR3aa: CASSLSHRGMASSTNEQFF
CDR3nt: TGTGCCAGCAGCTTAAGTCACAGGGGAATGGCTAGTTCGACCAATGAGCAGTTCTTC
abundance: .
j_gene: TRBJ2-1
d_gene: TRBD1
v_gene: TRBV7-3

CDR3aa: CATTPRTDTQYF
CDR3nt: TGTGCCACCACCCCCCGCACAGATACGCAGTATTTT
abundance: few
j_gene: TRBJ2-3
d_gene: .
v_gene: TRBV28

CDR3aa: CSAPGISNTEAFF
CDR3nt: TGCAGTGCTCCTGGCATATCGAACACTGAAGCTTTCTTT
abundance: many
j_gene: TRBJ1-1
d_gene: .
v_gene: TRBV20-1

CDR3aa: CASRSAGRDNQPQHF
CDR3nt: TGTGCCAGCAGATCGGCAGGTAGGGACAATCAGCCCCAGCATTTT
abundance: many
j_gene: TRBJ1-5
d_gene: .
v_gene: TRBV28

CDR3aa: CASSSSQEGWFTDTQYF
CDR3nt: TGTGCCAGCAGCTCCAGTCAGGAGGGGTGGTTCACAGATACGCAGTATTTT
abundance: few
j_gene: TRBJ2-3
d_gene: .
v_gene: TRBV7-9

CDR3aa: CASAPLTGKMPYEQYF
CDR3nt: TGTGCCAGCGCTCCGTTGACAGGGAAAATGCCCTACGAGCAGTACTTC
abundance: .
j_gene: TRBJ2-7
d_gene: TRBD1
v_gene: TRBV14

CDR3aa: CASSITSDYNEQFF
CDR3nt: TGTGCCAGCAGTATCACTAGCGACTACAATGAGCAGTTCTTC
abundance: few
j_gene: TRBJ2-1
d_gene: TRBD2
v_gene: TRBV5-6

CDR3aa: CSASWPATDTQYF
CDR3nt: TGCAGTGCTAGTTGGCCAGCCACAGATACGCAGTATTTT
abundance: many
j_gene: TRBJ2-3
d_gene: .
v_gene: TRBV20-1

CDR3aa: CASSEASGSTDTQYF
CDR3nt: TGTGCCAGCAGTGAGGCTAGCGGGAGCACAGATACGCAGTATTTT
abundance: many
j_gene: TRBJ2-3
d_gene: TRBD2
v_gene: TRBV6-1

CDR3aa: CASSSTSGGRGETQYF
CDR3nt: TGTGCCAGCAGCTCCACTAGCGGGGGCCGTGGAGAGACCCAGTACTTC
abundance: few
j_gene: TRBJ2-5
d_gene: TRBD2
v_gene: TRBV5-6

CDR3aa: CRPEGGTSGINEQFF
CDR3nt: TGCAGGCCAGAGGGCGGGACTAGCGGGATCAATGAGCAGTTCTTC
abundance: many
j_gene: TRBJ2-1
d_gene: TRBD2
v_gene: TRBV20-1

CDR3aa: CASSLARDRDWRSSYNEQFF
CDR3nt: TGTGCCAGCAGTTTAGCCCGGGACAGGGACTGGAGAAGCTCCTACAATGAGCAGTTCTTC
abundance: .
j_gene: TRBJ2-1
d_gene: TRBD1
v_gene: TRBV12-3/TRBV12-4

CDR3aa: CASREDGDYGYTF
CDR3nt: TGTGCCAGCAGGGAGGACGGAGACTATGGCTACACCTTC
abundance: many
j_gene: TRBJ1-2
d_gene: .
v_gene: TRBV11-1

CDR3aa: CASSYGQLTYEQYF
CDR3nt: TGTGCCAGCAGTTACGGACAGTTAACCTACGAGCAGTACTTC
abundance: .
j_gene: TRBJ2-7
d_gene: .
v_gene: TRBV5-6

CDR3aa: CASSPPQVAYGYTF
CDR3nt: TGTGCCAGCAGTCCCCCGCAGGTCGCCTATGGCTACACCTTC
abundance: many
j_gene: TRBJ1-2
d_gene: .
v_gene: TRBV28

CDR3aa: CAISEGLAGGEQFF
CDR3nt: TGTGCCATCAGTGAGGGACTAGCGGGTGGTGAGCAGTTCTTC
abundance: many
j_gene: TRBJ2-1
d_gene: TRBD2
v_gene: TRBV10-3

CDR3aa: CASRRTVGTEAFF
CDR3nt: TGTGCCAGCCGAAGGACAGTCGGCACTGAAGCTTTCTTT
abundance: .
j_gene: TRBJ1-1
d_gene: .
v_gene: TRBV25-1

CDR3aa: CASSIVRDSGSSYNSPLHF
CDR3nt: TGTGCCAGTAGTATAGTGCGGGACAGTGGGAGCTCCTATAATTCACCCCTCCACTTT
abundance: .
j_gene: TRBJ1-6
d_gene: TRBD1
v_gene: TRBV19

CDR3aa: CAISVRHHNEQFF
CDR3nt: TGTGCCATCAGTGTGCGTCACCACAATGAGCAGTTCTTC
abundance: .
j_gene: TRBJ2-1
d_gene: .
v_gene: TRBV10-3

CDR3aa: CASSLGAATQYF
CDR3nt: TGTGCCAGCAGCTTAGGTGCTGCGACCCAGTACTTC
abundance: many
j_gene: TRBJ2-5
d_gene: .
v_gene: TRBV11-3

CDR3aa: CASSSGLSGHEQYF
CDR3nt: TGCGCCAGCAGCTCGGGACTCAGCGGGCACGAGCAGTACTTC
abundance: many
j_gene: TRBJ2-7
d_gene: .
v_gene: TRBV5-1

CDR3aa: CASGLDTVTQETQYF
CDR3nt: TGTGCTAGTGGTTTGGATACAGTAACCCAAGAGACCCAGTACTTC
abundance: few
j_gene: TRBJ2-5
d_gene: .
v_gene: TRBV12-5

CDR3aa: CASSHMWDYTDTQYF
CDR3nt: TGTGCCAGCAGCCATATGTGGGACTACACAGATACGCAGTATTTT
abundance: many
j_gene: TRBJ2-3
d_gene: TRBD2
v_gene: TRBV3-1

CDR3aa: CASSLWGVENNSPLHF
CDR3nt: TGTGCCAGCAGCTTGTGGGGGGTGGAGAATAATTCACCCCTCCACTTT
abundance: few
j_gene: TRBJ1-6
d_gene: .
v_gene: TRBV7-2

CDR3aa: CASNSGASYNSPLHF
CDR3nt: TGTGCCAGCAACTCCGGGGCTTCCTATAATTCACCCCTCCACTTT
abundance: many
j_gene: TRBJ1-6
d_gene: .
v_gene: TRBV6-1

CDR3aa: CASSLGPGGTAKLQYF
CDR3nt: TGTGCCAGCAGCTTAGGCCCGGGAGGGACCGCAAAATTGCAGTACTTC
abundance: few
j_gene: TRBJ2-7
d_gene: TRBD2
v_gene: TRBV7-2

CDR3aa: CASSRVESSYEQYF
CDR3nt: TGTGCCAGCTCACGGGTTGAGAGCTCCTACGAGCAGTACTTC
abundance: few
j_gene: TRBJ2-7
d_gene: .
v_gene: TRBV18

CDR3aa: CSGGGARYEQYF
CDR3nt: TGCAGTGGGGGGGGGGCGCGGTACGAGCAGTACTTC
abundance: .
j_gene: TRBJ2-7
d_gene: .
v_gene: TRBV20-1

CDR3aa: CASSPTTASNQPQHF
CDR3nt: TGTGCCAGCTCACCAACGACTGCTAGCAATCAGCCCCAGCATTTT
abundance: .
j_gene: TRBJ1-5
d_gene: .
v_gene: TRBV18

CDR3aa: CASSYPEAGGTEAFF
CDR3nt: TGTGCCAGCAGTTATCCGGAGGCGGGCGGCACTGAAGCTTTCTTT
abundance: few
j_gene: TRBJ1-1
d_gene: .
v_gene: TRBV6-5

CDR3aa: CASSLDRVNQPQHF
CDR3nt: TGTGCCAGCAGCTTAGACAGGGTCAATCAGCCCCAGCATTTT
abundance: many
j_gene: TRBJ1-5
d_gene: TRBD1
v_gene: TRBV12-3/TRBV12-4

CDR3aa: CAWGPGLAGREQFF
CDR3nt: TGTGCCTGGGGGCCGGGACTAGCGGGTCGTGAGCAGTTCTTC
abundance: many
j_gene: TRBJ2-1
d_gene: TRBD2
v_gene: TRBV30